Listed below are T cell receptor beta chains from one sample, sequenced in a study of cytomegalovirus exposure and HLA in healthy donors. Profiling relied on immunoSEQ multiplex PCR, and the TCRdb table lists in-frame clones only, not all of them. The sample lists some 130,000 clones; approximately 61% were seen once. Sequencing was performed on PBMCs. These receptors came from a human donor in good health. Both conserved end residues are part of each CDR3. Each record gives: D gene, V gene, CDR3 length, J gene, clone size, CDR3 protein, CDR3 DNA. D genes are given only for firm matches. Rows give clone size only sometimes, using once, few, many, or a class for an expanded clone.

TRBD1	TRBV28	12	TRBJ2-7	NA	CASSRGGWEQYF	TGTGCCAGCAGTCGAGGGGGCTGGGAGCAGTACTTC
TRBD2	TRBV18	16	TRBJ2-7	NA	CASSPPGTSQRREQYF	TGTGCCAGCTCACCGCCCGGGACTAGCCAGAGGCGCGAGCAGTACTTC
NA	TRBV7-6	17	TRBJ2-5	NA	CASSLEQPREIQETQYF	TGTGCCAGCAGCTTAGAGCAGCCCCGGGAGATCCAAGAGACCCAGTACTTC
TRBD1	TRBV29-1	12	TRBJ1-2	NA	CSVRAGGYGYTF	TGCAGCGTACGGGCAGGGGGCTATGGCTACACCTTC
NA	TRBV28	12	TRBJ2-1	once	CASSLQGSEQFF	TGTGCCAGCAGTTTACAGGGGAGTGAGCAGTTCTTC
TRBD2	TRBV29-1	13	TRBJ2-5	few	CSGGEGGRETQYF	TGCAGCGGGGGGGAGGGCGGTAGGGAGACCCAGTACTTC
TRBD1	TRBV27	15	TRBJ1-5	NA	CASSLQGANNQPQHF	TGTGCCAGCAGTCTACAGGGGGCTAATAATCAGCCCCAGCATTTT
NA	TRBV11-2	15	TRBJ1-1	few	CASSFGDIRDTEAFF	TGTGCCAGCAGCTTTGGGGACATCCGGGACACTGAAGCTTTCTTT
TRBD1	TRBV13	17	TRBJ1-6	NA	CASSSSAWTGKNSPLHF	TGTGCCAGCAGCTCTTCCGCCTGGACAGGGAAGAATTCACCCCTCCACTTT
NA	TRBV19	13	TRBJ2-7	few	CASSSGSSYEQYF	TGTGCCAGTAGTAGCGGAAGCTCCTACGAGCAGTACTTC
TRBD2	TRBV30	23	TRBJ2-4	NA	CAWRVEYGGLAGNRCNDKNIQYF	TGTGCCTGGAGGGTCGAATATGGGGGGCTAGCGGGAAATCGTTGTAACGACAAAAACATTCAGTACTTC
TRBD1	TRBV4-1	16	TRBJ2-1	NA	CASSRFPGQGYNEQFF	TGCGCCAGCAGCCGATTCCCGGGACAGGGGTACAATGAGCAGTTCTTC
TRBD2	TRBV14	22	TRBJ2-7	NA	CASSQVFTTSGARSTGVYEQYF	TGTGCCAGCAGCCAAGTCTTCACGACTAGCGGGGCGCGATCGACTGGAGTCTACGAGCAGTACTTC
TRBD1	TRBV19	13	TRBJ1-1	NA	CASRVTTGAEAFF	TGTGCCAGTAGGGTAACAACAGGGGCAGAAGCTTTCTTT
NA	TRBV28	16	TRBJ2-1	NA	CASGALGSSSYNEQFF	TGTGCCAGCGGGGCCCTCGGGTCAAGCTCCTACAATGAGCAGTTCTTC
TRBD1	TRBV19	16	TRBJ2-5	NA	CASSALPGTVQETQYF	TGTGCCAGTAGTGCCCTTCCCGGGACAGTTCAAGAGACCCAGTACTTC
TRBD1	TRBV7-9	15	TRBJ2-7	NA	CASSLAQGALYEQYF	TGTGCCAGCAGCTTAGCACAGGGGGCGTTATACGAGCAGTACTTC
NA	TRBV2	14	TRBJ2-3	NA	CASRSWASTDTQYF	TGTGCCAGCCGCTCCTGGGCTAGCACAGATACGCAGTATTTT
NA	TRBV4-3	13	TRBJ2-7	few	CASSQDFRQRQYF	TGCGCCAGCAGCCAAGATTTCAGGCAGAGGCAGTACTTC
NA	TRBV6-1	14	TRBJ1-1	NA	CASSEGTENTEAFF	TGTGCCAGCAGTGAAGGGACAGAGAACACTGAAGCTTTCTTT
NA	TRBV29-1	15	TRBJ2-1	NA	CSVENVGGSYNEQFF	TGCAGCGTTGAAAATGTAGGTGGGAGTTACAATGAGCAGTTCTTC
TRBD1	TRBV6-5	15	TRBJ1-1	NA	CASSYFDRGNTEAFF	TGTGCCAGCAGTTATTTCGACAGGGGGAACACTGAAGCTTTCTTT
TRBD1	TRBV9	15	TRBJ2-3	NA	CASSVRTGRTDTQYF	TGTGCCAGCAGCGTGAGGACAGGGCGCACAGATACGCAGTATTTT
NA	TRBV5-1	15	TRBJ2-3	NA	CASSSGQYSTDTQYF	TGCGCCAGCAGCTCTGGACAGTATAGCACAGATACGCAGTATTTT
NA	TRBV5-1	14	TRBJ2-7	NA	CASSLAPSLPEQYF	TGCGCCAGCAGCTTGGCACCAAGCCTTCCCGAGCAGTACTTC
NA	TRBV4-2	15	TRBJ2-3	NA	CASSQDNRATDTQYF	TGTGCCAGCAGCCAAGACAACAGGGCTACAGATACGCAGTATTTT
NA	TRBV14	11	TRBJ2-1	few	CASSDRTEQFF	TGTGCCAGCAGCGACAGGACTGAGCAGTTCTTC
NA	TRBV6-8	16	TRBJ1-2	NA	CASSYRDRRPNRGYTF	TGTGCCAGCAGTTACCGAGACAGGCGTCCTAATAGGGGCTACACCTTC
TRBD1	TRBV7-3	15	TRBJ2-1	NA	CASSPRDRGDNEQFF	TGTGCCAGCAGCCCCCGGGACAGGGGTGACAATGAGCAGTTCTTC
NA	TRBV29-1	13	TRBJ1-1	few	CSASGTRNTEAFF	TGCAGCGCCTCCGGGACAAGGAACACTGAAGCTTTCTTT